Following are 31 T cell receptor beta chains from one sample sequenced in a study of siplizumab effects on memory and regulatory T cells. The protocol was immunoSEQ multiplex PCR, while the TCRdb copy is restricted to in-frame clones and leaves out a portion. There are 100,000 or so clones in the sample; over 90% occur only once, and about 1.4% lies in the top ten. The sequencing input was non-Treg CD4+ T cells sorted from blood. The source is a human donor in good health.

The V and J genes are TRBV28 and TRBJ2-5; D assignment may be TRBD1 or TRBD2 (6 bases each). Trimming removed 3 bases at V and 5 bases at J, with 19 bases between. The germline gives CDR1 MDHEN, CDR2 SYDVKM. CDR3 length: 16 amino acids. In nucleotides, the CDR3 is TGTGCCAGCAGTTTTATCAGGTTGGGGGGCGGGGAGACCCAGTACTTC. The encoded protein is CASSFIRLGGGETQYF.

This chain uses TRBV6-1 with TRBJ1-5; 8 bases are shared with TRBD1. The length of the CDR3 is 15 residues. J gave up 2 bases and V 3 bases, and 3 bases lay outside the gene matches. Germline CDR1 reads MNHNS; CDR2 reads SASEGT. The chain's CDR3 is CASSDRGLGNQPQHF. The CDR3 nucleotides are TGTGCCAGCAGTGACAGGGGGCTGGGCAATCAGCCCCAGCATTTT.

The chain employs TRBV6-1 and TRBJ2-1; tentatively, D is TRBD1 or TRBD2 (5 bases each). The length of the CDR3 is 14 residues. CDR1 and CDR2 (germline): MNHNS, SASEGT. V dropped 6 bases and J dropped 7 bases, with 16 bases sitting between them. This chain's CDR3 is CASRAPGPRNEQFF. CDR3 bases: TGTGCCAGCAGAGCACCGGGACCACGAAATGAGCAGTTCTTC.

The V gene is TRBV6-5, the J gene TRBJ2-2; D is perhaps TRBD2 (6 bases). This CDR3 has 13 residues. Germline V gene data show CDR1 as MNHEY and CDR2 as SVGAGI. Trimming stripped 2 bases from V and 7 bases from J, with 8 bases between. CDR3 region: CASSYVAVGELFF. The CDR3 DNA is TGTGCCAGCAGTTACGTAGCGGTCGGGGAGCTGTTTTTT.

This chain uses TRBV27 with TRBJ2-2; D is unresolved. Germline values: CDR1 MNHEY, CDR2 SMNVEV (reference sequence). Trimming took 0 bases from V and 0 from J, leaving 8 bases between them. The CDR3 runs to 16 residues. The CDR3 loop is CASSLSVSTNTGELFF. The CDR3 DNA follows: TGTGCCAGCAGTTTATCCGTTTCCACGAACACCGGGGAGCTGTTTTTT.

This chain links TRBV18 with TRBJ2-7, with 9 nucleotides matching TRBD1. In germline, CDR1 is KGHSH, CDR2 LQKENI. The CDR3 has 15 residues. The junction had 2 bases not matched to a gene; V was cut back by 2 bases and J by 0 bases. The CDR3 DNA sequence: TGTGCCAGCTCACCAGGACAGGGGAGCTCCTACGAGCAGTACTTC. It specifies CASSPGQGSSYEQYF.

This sequence joins TRBV2 and TRBJ2-7; unclear D gene. Germline values: CDR1 SNHLY, CDR2 FYNNEI. V lost 3 bases and J 7 bases, leaving 10 bases between the germline ends. CDR3 length: 12 residues. The CDR3 DNA reads as TGTGCCAGCAGTGATTTTTGGCGGGAGCAGTACTTC. Residues: CASSDFWREQYF.

The chain combines TRBV5-6 with TRBJ2-3; D unresolved. CDR1 SGHDT and CDR2 YYEEEE come from the germline V gene. This CDR3 is built from 15 residues. The germline V and J ends were trimmed by 1 base and 1 base, with 10 bases remaining between them. CDR3 DNA sequence: TGTGCCAGCAGCTTGCTAAAAAAGGGCACAGATACGCAGTATTTT. Translating gives CASSLLKKGTDTQYF.

As concerns this clone: This CDR3 is also generated by other DNA sequences in the sample. The chain links TRBV6-5 to TRBJ2-1; D call uncertain. Germline values: CDR1 MNHEY, CDR2 SVGAGI. Between the trimmed V and J ends, which lost 0 bases and 10 bases, there was a span of 7 bases. This CDR3 has 12 residues. CDR3 sequence (DNA): TGTGCCAGCAGTTACTCACCCTACGAGCAGTTCTTC. Protein sequence: CASSYSPYEQFF.

V and J are TRBV6-1 and TRBJ2-7, with D unresolved. V was clipped by 6 bases and J by 3 bases, with 6 bases between them. The germline gives CDR1 MNHNS, CDR2 SASEGT. The CDR3 has 11 amino acids. CDR3: CASSLHYEQYF. The CDR3 region has the DNA TGTGCCAGCAGCCTTCACTACGAGCAGTACTTC.

This sequence joins TRBV27 and TRBJ2-3, with D perhaps matching TRBD2 (6 bases). Trimming removed 8 bases at V and 7 bases at J, with 16 bases between. There are 13 residues in the CDR3. The germline CDR1 and CDR2 sequences are MNHEY and SMNVEV (reference sequence). The DNA of the CDR3 is TGTGCCAGCCAGACTAGTGAGTTATATACGCAGTATTTT. It encodes CASQTSELYTQYF.

The chain links TRBV6-5 to TRBJ1-4; no firm D call. CDR1 is MNHEY, CDR2 SVGAGI, per germline. V was clipped by 4 bases and J by 0 bases, with 6 bases between them. This CDR3 spans 14 amino acids. The CDR3 DNA follows: TGTGCCAGCAGTTCCCCCGCAACTAATGAAAAACTGTTTTTT. It encodes CASSSPATNEKLFF.

The CDR3 nucleotides read TGCGCCAGCAGACCCGGGACTAGCGGGGACAATGAGCAGTTCTTC. It yields the protein CASRPGTSGDNEQFF. The chain couples TRBV10-2 to TRBJ2-1; 13 bases fit TRBD2. The CDR3 is 15 amino acids. The germline V gene has CDR1 WSHSY and CDR2 SAAADI. After removal of 6 bases from V and 5 bases from J, the junction contained 4 bases not matched to a gene.

The chain is built from TRBV5-3 and TRBJ2-1; 11 nucleotides match TRBD1. TRBV5-3 is designated an ORF whose function remains uncertain. The CDR3 has 16 residues. After removal of 7 bases from V and 8 bases from J, the junction contained 14 bases not matched to a gene. DNA for the CDR3: TGTGCCAGATGCGAAATCCGGGACAGGGGGTGCGATGAGCAGTTCTTC. It codes for CARCEIRDRGCDEQFF.

This chain links TRBV28 with TRBJ2-5; D not certain. The assigned J gene may be wrong: the sequence end matches TRBJ2-7 better. The CDR3 has 12 amino acids. The germline V gene encodes CDR1 MDHEN and CDR2 SYDVKM. The CDR3 DNA reads as TGTGCCAGCACGGCAGCCACCTACGAGCAGTACTTC. Protein sequence: CASTAATYEQYF.

The chain uses TRBV6-1 and TRBJ2-5; 7 bases are shared with TRBD1. The length of the CDR3 is 15 residues. Germline CDR1 MNHNS, CDR2 SASEGT. V shed 3 bases and J 2 bases; nucleotides not matched to a gene: 6. CDR3 protein: CASSETGLVQETQYF. The CDR3 region has the DNA TGTGCCAGCAGTGAGACAGGGCTAGTACAAGAGACCCAGTACTTC.

The chain joins TRBV6-4 to TRBJ2-2; TRBD2 aligns across 9 bases. CDR1 is MRHNA, CDR2 SNTAGT, per germline. This CDR3 has 17 residues. Trimming at V came to 2 bases and at J to 6 bases, leaving 10 bases not matched to a gene. The CDR3 DNA reads as TGTGCCAGCAGTGACAAAGAGTACGGGACTAGCTCCGGGGAGCTGTTTTTT. This sequence encodes CASSDKEYGTSSGELFF.

This clone was detected only once. V gene TRBV6-6 combines with J gene TRBJ2-1; 10 bases are shared with TRBD2. V was pared by 6 bases and J by 5 bases, with 7 bases of the junction left unmatched. The CDR3 has 15 amino acids. Germline CDR1 and CDR2: MNHNY and SVGAGI (reference sequence). The chain's CDR3 is CASRRLLAGNNEQFF. The CDR3 DNA reads TGTGCCAGCAGACGTTTACTAGCGGGGAACAATGAGCAGTTCTTC.

A remark on this clone: One junction end disagrees with the germline gene, perhaps due to a read error. This chain links TRBV25-1 with TRBJ2-1, with D unclear. The germline V gene has CDR1 MGHDK and CDR2 SYGVNS. This CDR3 is built from 12 residues. The CDR3 DNA follows: TGTGCCAGCAGGGAATTCTGGAATGAGCAGTTCTTC. Translation: CASREFWNEQFF.

The chain carries TRBV6-1 and TRBJ1-4, with D unresolved. Germline CDR1 reads MNHNS; CDR2 reads SASEGT. The V and J ends lost 3 bases and 5 bases respectively, with 13 bases between them. The CDR3 is made up of 15 amino acids. CDR3: CASSDLPGLNEKLFF. Written as DNA, the CDR3 is TGTGCCAGCAGTGATCTACCGGGCTTGAATGAAAAACTGTTTTTT.

The chain combines TRBV10-3 with TRBJ2-7; 9 bases line up with TRBD2. This CDR3 has 14 residues. V was pared by 4 bases and J by 7 bases, with 8 bases of the junction left unmatched. Germline V gene sequence: CDR1 ENHRY, CDR2 SYGVKD. The CDR3 reads CAISAGTSTEEQYF. DNA of the CDR3: TGTGCCATCAGTGCCGGGACTAGCACCGAGGAGCAGTACTTC.

This clone turned up a few times. Here the CDR3 reads CASSLASPGQGAINEAFF. CDR3 coding DNA: TGCGCCAGCAGCTTGGCCAGCCCGGGACAGGGGGCAATTAATGAAGCTTTCTTT. The chain is built from TRBV5-1 and TRBJ1-1; 12 nucleotides align to TRBD1. Per the germline V gene, CDR1 is SGHRS and CDR2 is YFSETQ. Unmatched junction bases numbered 13, after V lost 0 bases and J lost 7 bases. The CDR3 runs to 18 residues.

The gene calls are TRBV18 and TRBJ2-1; 7 bases match TRBD2. Losses at the gene ends were 4 bases for V and 6 bases for J; bases not matched to a gene: 12. The CDR3 is made up of 16 amino acids. Germline V CDR1 and CDR2: KGHSH, LQKENI. The CDR3 region has the DNA TGTGCCAGCTCACTAGTAAATGGACTAGACCGCAATGAGCAGTTCTTC. It codes for CASSLVNGLDRNEQFF.

The V gene is TRBV11-2, the J gene TRBJ2-6, with a tentative D call TRBD1 (5 bases). The V and J ends lost 1 base and 5 bases respectively, with 18 bases between them. CDR3 length equals 18 residues. The V gene's germline CDR1 is SGHAT and CDR2 FQNNGV. The CDR3 coding sequence is TGTGCCAGCAGCTTAGGGGTCAGATCAGGGCCTTGGGCCAACGTCCTGACTTTC. Translating it yields CASSLGVRSGPWANVLTF.

The chain is built from TRBV27 and TRBJ1-1; no reliable D call. Germline assignment: CDR1 MNHEY and CDR2 SMNVEV (reference sequence). This CDR3 is built from 14 residues. The V gene lost 2 bases and the J gene lost 1 base, with 8 bases spanning the gap. The CDR3 reads CASSLRHRNTEAFF. In DNA, the CDR3 is TGTGCCAGCAGTTTAAGACACCGGAACACTGAAGCTTTCTTT.

This sequence joins TRBV6-5 and TRBJ1-5, with no clear D. This CDR3 has 15 residues. Germline V gene data show CDR1 as MNHEY and CDR2 as SVGAGI. V was trimmed by 6 bases and J by 0 bases, leaving 12 bases between them. The CDR3 DNA follows: TGTGCCAGCAGGCGACGGAACAATAGCAATCAGCCCCAGCATTTT. This codes for CASRRRNNSNQPQHF.

The chain combines TRBV5-1 with TRBJ2-5; the D is unclear. From germline, CDR1 is SGHRS and CDR2 YFSETQ. Trimming pared 0 bases from V and 5 bases from J, leaving 2 bases between. The CDR3 is 11 amino acids. CDR3 DNA sequence: TGCGCCAGCAGCTTGGCGGAGACCCAGTACTTC. Its protein is CASSLAETQYF. Full variable domain (remainder filled in from reference TRBV5-1 and TRBJ2-5): KAGVTQTPRYLIKTRGQQVTLSCSPISGHRSVSWYQQTPGQGLQFLFEYFSETQRNKGNFPGRFSGRQFSNSRSEMNVSTLELGDSALYLCASSLAETQYFGPGTRLLVL.

This chain connects TRBV9 to TRBJ2-6; D is perhaps TRBD1 or TRBD2 (5 bases each). Germline CDR1 and CDR2: SGDLS and YYNGEE. The CDR3 has 18 amino acids. Between the trimmed V and J ends, which lost 0 bases and 2 bases, there was a span of 15 bases. CDR3 amino acids: CASSVGDPWSAGANVLTF. The CDR3 coding sequence is TGTGCCAGCAGCGTAGGGGACCCCTGGTCCGCTGGGGCCAACGTCCTGACTTTC.

The chain has TRBV28 and TRBJ2-3, with 7 bases that match TRBD1. V lost 2 bases, J lost 2 bases, and 4 bases stayed unmatched. Germline loops: CDR1 MDHEN, CDR2 SYDVKM. This CDR3 is built from 15 residues. CDR3 bases: TGTGCCAGCAGTTTACCGGGACAGCTCACAGATACGCAGTATTTT. It yields the protein CASSLPGQLTDTQYF.

The chain is built from TRBV9 and TRBJ2-5; 7 bases agree with TRBD2. Germline V gives CDR1 SGDLS, CDR2 YYNGEE. The ends lost 4 bases at V and 0 bases at J; junction bases unmatched: 6. This CDR3 region has 15 residues. The CDR3 loop reads CASSIASGHQETQYF. The DNA of the CDR3 is TGTGCCAGCAGCATCGCTAGCGGACACCAAGAGACCCAGTACTTC.

The chain has TRBV9 and TRBJ2-3; no definite D call. The germline V gene encodes CDR1 SGDLS and CDR2 YYNGEE. The CDR3 extends over 13 amino acids. V lost 2 bases to trimming and J lost 3 bases, with 7 bases between them. CDR3 region: CASSVWATDTQYF. DNA of the CDR3: TGTGCCAGCAGCGTTTGGGCTACAGATACGCAGTATTTT.